Sequencing of this T cell receptor (beta chain) was carried out in a study of OX40 agonist ivuxolimab in advanced cancers. In terms of the full investigation: Ivuxolimab, which targeted the costimulatory receptor OX40 (CD134), was an agonistic, fully human IgG2 monoclonal antibody. Intravenous ivuxolimab was administered to patients every 2 weeks at six dose levels: 0.01, 0.1, 0.3, 1.5, 3 and 10 mg/kg. Of the 50 to 55 patients in dose escalation, around 19 had hepatocellular carcinoma, about 15 had melanoma, 9 had renal cell carcinoma and 9 had head and neck cancer. A male proportion of 82.7% and a mean age of roughly 55 years, ranging from 23 to 79, were recorded for the dose-escalation cohort. Patients were allowed to have had prior anti-PD-1, anti-PD-L1 or anti-CTLA-4 therapy, and around two fifths of the dose-escalation patients had been treated with checkpoint inhibitors. Partial responses were achieved by three dose-escalation patients, of whom one had hepatocellular carcinoma and two had cutaneous melanoma. Peripheral TCRbeta sequencing aimed to test whether ivuxolimab altered TCR sequence diversity and caused clonal T-cell expansion. The paper reports the monotherapy dose-escalation portion (N of about 54 patients) of the phase I ivuxolimab trial. General findings and caveats noted by the study authors: Low levels of normalized T-cell clonal expansion were also seen in some patients who did not respond. On average, CD8+ T cells showed more expanded clones than CD4+ T cells after ivuxolimab. In partial responders in the 0.1-3.0 mg/kg groups, normalized peripheral clonal expansion was found to be among the lowest, especially among CD8+ T cells. Antigen specificity was not determined for the clonally expanded peripheral T cells. At doses of 0.1 to 3.0 mg/kg, clonal expansion of both CD4+ and CD8+ T cells in blood was seen between baseline and week 6.

For sequencing of the TCRbeta CDR3 region, genomic DNA was extracted from the sorted cells. TCRbeta CDR3 regions were sequenced using the immunoSEQ Assay. In TCRdb, the immuneACCESS table is reduced to in-frame sequences with V and J assigned. These tables do not hold every clone; where another copy was compared, an unresolved V gene accounts for under half, and the others remain unexplained. This sample is represented by about 34,000 clones; approximately 89% of them were singletons. Together, the top ten hold about 8.2% of the sample. Reading from cysteine to phenylalanine, the CDR3 counts 13 amino acids. CDR3 DNA only is kept here, 39 bases in frame from base 1. V is reduced by 5 bases and J by 5 bases, leaving a spacing of 9 bases between them. The CDR1 and CDR2 encoded by the germline V gene are SGHAT and FQNNGV. Patients with autoimmune disease history or receiving systemic immunosuppression were excluded from the trial. In every dose cohort, peripheral blood was drawn for TCR sequencing at baseline, cycle 4 day 1, and cycle 7 day 1. Samples came from an open-label, multicenter, first-in-human phase I dose-escalation trial of ivuxolimab. Adults with locally advanced or metastatic head and neck squamous cell, hepatocellular, melanoma or renal cell carcinoma were enrolled in the trial. Before TCR sequencing, CD4+ T cells and CD8+ T cells were sorted from peripheral blood as separate populations.

Comments on this clone: Its specific antigen is unknown. It has no much larger one-base neighbor in the sample; base qualities were not kept.

This specimen was CD4+ or CD8+ T cells sorted from blood, taken in a trial of the OX40 agonist ivuxolimab. The receptor was derived from an adult with an advanced solid tumor such as melanoma, head and neck, liver or kidney cancer. Recombination linked TRBV11-2 to TRBJ2-2, with a tentative D gene TRBD1 over 6 matching bases. The DNA sequence is TGTGCCAGCAGCCCCACAGGGACCGGGGAGCTGTTTTTT. It translates to CASSPTGTGELFF.